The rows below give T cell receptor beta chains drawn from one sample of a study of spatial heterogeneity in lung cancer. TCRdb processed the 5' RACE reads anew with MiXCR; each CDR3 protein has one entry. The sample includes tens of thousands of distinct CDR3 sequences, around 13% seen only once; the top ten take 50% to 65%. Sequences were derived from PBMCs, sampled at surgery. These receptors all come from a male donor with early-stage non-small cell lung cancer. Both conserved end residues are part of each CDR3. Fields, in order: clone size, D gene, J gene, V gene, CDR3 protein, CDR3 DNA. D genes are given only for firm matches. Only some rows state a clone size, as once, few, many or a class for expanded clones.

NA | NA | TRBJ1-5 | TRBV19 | CASSTARSYQPQHF | TGTGCCAGTAGTACGGCCAGGAGTTATCAGCCCCAGCATTTT
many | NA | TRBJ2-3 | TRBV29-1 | CSGTTGMQDTQYF | TGCAGCGGTACAACAGGGATGCAAGATACGCAGTATTTT
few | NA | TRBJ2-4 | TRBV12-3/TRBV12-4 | CASSLGQGDIQYF | TGTGCCAGCAGCTTAGGGCAGGGAGACATTCAGTACTTC
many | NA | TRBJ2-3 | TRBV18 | CASSLKDTQYF | TGTGCCAGCTCACTTAAAGATACGCAGTATTTT
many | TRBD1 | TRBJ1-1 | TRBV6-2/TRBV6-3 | CASSRNRQGAGAEAFF | TGTGCCAGCAGTAGAAATAGACAGGGGGCTGGAGCTGAAGCTTTCTTT
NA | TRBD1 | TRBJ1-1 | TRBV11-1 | CASSSTGGFTEAFF | TGTGCCAGCAGCTCCACAGGGGGATTCACTGAAGCTTTCTTT
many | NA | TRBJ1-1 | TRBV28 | CASRLQGVGEAFF | TGTGCCAGCCGACTCCAGGGTGTAGGTGAAGCTTTCTTT
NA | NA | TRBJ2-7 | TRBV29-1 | CSVDSPLRGGYEQYF | TGCAGCGTTGATTCCCCCCTGAGGGGGGGCTACGAGCAGTACTTC
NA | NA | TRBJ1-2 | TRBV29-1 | CSVVESEGYTF | TGCAGCGTTGTGGAGAGTGAGGGCTACACCTTC
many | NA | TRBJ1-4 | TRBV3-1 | CASSQFLGELFF | TGTGCCAGCAGCCAATTCCTCGGGGAACTGTTTTTT
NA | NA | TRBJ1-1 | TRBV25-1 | CASSGVVGTEAFF | TGTGCCAGCAGTGGGGTGGTGGGCACTGAAGCTTTCTTT
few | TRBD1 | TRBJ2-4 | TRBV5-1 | CASTEDGQGWNIQYF | TGCGCCAGCACCGAAGATGGACAGGGGTGGAACATTCAGTACTTC
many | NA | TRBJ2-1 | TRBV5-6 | CASSPPSWRAYNEQFF | TGTGCCAGCAGCCCTCCTTCCTGGAGAGCCTACAATGAGCAGTTCTTC
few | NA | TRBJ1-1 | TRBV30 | CAWSSGQMNTEAFF | TGTGCCTGGAGTTCTGGACAGATGAACACTGAAGCTTTCTTT
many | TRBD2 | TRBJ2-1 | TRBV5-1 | CASSRSSGAGNEQFF | TGCGCCAGCAGCCGTTCTAGCGGGGCAGGGAATGAGCAGTTCTTC
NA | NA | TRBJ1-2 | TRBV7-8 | CASSLATGQPEHYGYTF | TGTGCCAGCAGCTTAGCGACTGGACAGCCGGAGCACTATGGCTACACCTTC
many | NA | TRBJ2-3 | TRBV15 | CATSRAGKRDTQYF | TGTGCCACCAGCAGAGCCGGGAAGCGAGATACGCAGTATTTT
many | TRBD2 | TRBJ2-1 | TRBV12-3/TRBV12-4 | CASSLGLAGAYNEQFF | TGTGCCAGCAGTTTAGGACTAGCGGGAGCCTACAATGAGCAGTTCTTC
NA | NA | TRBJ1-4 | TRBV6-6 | CASSTTEKLFF | TGTGCCAGCAGTACGACTGAAAAACTGTTTTTT
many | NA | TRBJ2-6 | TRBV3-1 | CASSQAGGANVLTF | TGTGCCAGCAGCCAAGCTGGCGGGGCCAACGTCCTGACTTTC
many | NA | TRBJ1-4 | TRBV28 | CASSLPGGPSNEKLFF | TGTGCCAGCAGTTTACCCGGGGGCCCCTCCAATGAAAAACTGTTTTTT
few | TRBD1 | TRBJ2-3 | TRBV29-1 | CSVKTIFGTGGADTQYF | TGCAGCGTCAAGACCATCTTTGGGACAGGGGGCGCAGATACGCAGTATTTT
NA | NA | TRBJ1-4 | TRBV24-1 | CATSLTGSSQEKLFF | TGTGCCACCAGCCTAACGGGCAGCTCGCAGGAAAAACTGTTTTTT
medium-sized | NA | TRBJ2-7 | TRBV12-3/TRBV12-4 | CASSLSGSHRGEQYF | TGTGCCAGCAGTCTTAGCGGAAGCCACCGTGGGGAGCAGTACTTC
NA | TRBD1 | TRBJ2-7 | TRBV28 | CASVSLDREPYEQYF | TGTGCCAGCGTAAGCCTGGACAGGGAACCCTACGAGCAGTACTTC
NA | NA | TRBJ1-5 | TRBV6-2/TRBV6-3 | CASSRPGRGNQPQHF | TGTGCCAGCAGTCGGCCCGGGAGAGGCAATCAGCCCCAGCATTTT
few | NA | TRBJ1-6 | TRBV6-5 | CASSGYNSPLHF | TGTGCCAGCAGCGGCTATAATTCACCCCTCCACTTT
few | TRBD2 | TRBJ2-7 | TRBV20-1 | CSAPRGGTSYEQYF | TGCAGTGCCCCACGGGGAGGGACCTCCTACGAGCAGTACTTC
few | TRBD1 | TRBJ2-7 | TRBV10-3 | CAISEGTGVYSYEQYF | TGTGCCATCAGCGAGGGTACAGGGGTATACTCCTACGAGCAGTACTTC
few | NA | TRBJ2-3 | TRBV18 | CASSPEMGDTQYF | TGTGCCAGCTCACCTGAGATGGGGGATACGCAGTATTTT
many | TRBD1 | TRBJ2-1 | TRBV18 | CASSQTQGHGVNEQFF | TGTGCCAGCTCGCAGACACAGGGGCACGGGGTCAATGAGCAGTTCTTC
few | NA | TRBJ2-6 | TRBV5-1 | CASAERKRSGANVLTF | TGCGCCAGCGCCGAACGGAAACGCTCTGGGGCCAACGTCCTGACTTTC
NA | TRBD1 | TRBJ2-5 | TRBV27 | CASSLSRTGSKETQYF | TGTGCCAGCAGTTTATCCCGGACAGGAAGTAAGGAGACCCAGTACTTC
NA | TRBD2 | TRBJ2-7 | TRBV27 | CASRGPSGSIYEQYF | TGTGCCAGCAGGGGCCCTAGCGGGAGCATCTACGAGCAGTACTTC
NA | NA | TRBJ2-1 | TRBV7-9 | CASSLATPGDLYNEQFF | TGTGCCAGCAGCTTAGCGACGCCGGGGGACCTATACAATGAGCAGTTCTTC